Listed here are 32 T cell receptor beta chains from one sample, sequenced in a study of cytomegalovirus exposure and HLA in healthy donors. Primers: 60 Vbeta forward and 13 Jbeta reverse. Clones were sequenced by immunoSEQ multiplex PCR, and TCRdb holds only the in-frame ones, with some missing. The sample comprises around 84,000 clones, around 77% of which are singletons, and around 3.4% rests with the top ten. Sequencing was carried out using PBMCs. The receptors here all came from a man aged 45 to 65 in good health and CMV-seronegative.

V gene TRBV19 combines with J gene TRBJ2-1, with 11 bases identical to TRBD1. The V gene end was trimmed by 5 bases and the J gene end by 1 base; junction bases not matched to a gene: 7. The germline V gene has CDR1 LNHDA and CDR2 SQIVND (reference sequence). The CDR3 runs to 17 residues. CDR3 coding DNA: TGTGCCAGTAGTTCGGACAGGGGGCAGGGTTCCTACAATGAGCAGTTCTTC. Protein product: CASSSDRGQGSYNEQFF.

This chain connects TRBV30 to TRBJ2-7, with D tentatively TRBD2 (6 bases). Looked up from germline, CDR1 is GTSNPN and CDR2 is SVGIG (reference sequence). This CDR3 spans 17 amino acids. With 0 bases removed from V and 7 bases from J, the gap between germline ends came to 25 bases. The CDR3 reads CAWSVLGISSDYNEQYF. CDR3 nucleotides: TGTGCCTGGAGTGTTCTAGGAATTTCGTCGGACTACAATGAGCAGTACTTC.

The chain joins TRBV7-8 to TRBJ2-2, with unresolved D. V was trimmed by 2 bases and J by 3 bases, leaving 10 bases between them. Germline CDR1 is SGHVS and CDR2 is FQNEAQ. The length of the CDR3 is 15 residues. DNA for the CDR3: TGTGCCAGCAGCTTAATAGTTCTTTACACCGGGGAGCTGTTTTTT. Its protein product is CASSLIVLYTGELFF.

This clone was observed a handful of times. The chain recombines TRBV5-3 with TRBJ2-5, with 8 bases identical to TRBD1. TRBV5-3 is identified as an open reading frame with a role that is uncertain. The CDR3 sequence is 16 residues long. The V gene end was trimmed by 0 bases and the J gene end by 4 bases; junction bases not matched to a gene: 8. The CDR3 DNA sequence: TGTGCCAGAAGCTTGGAGCGACAGGGGTTAATAGAGACCCAGTACTTC. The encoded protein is CARSLERQGLIETQYF.

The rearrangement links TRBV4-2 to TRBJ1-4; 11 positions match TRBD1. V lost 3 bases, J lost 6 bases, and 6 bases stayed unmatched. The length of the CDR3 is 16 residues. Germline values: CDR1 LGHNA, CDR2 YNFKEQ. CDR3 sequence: CASSQLLGQGDEKLFF. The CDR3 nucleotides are TGTGCCAGCAGCCAGCTTTTGGGACAGGGGGATGAAAAACTGTTTTTT.

CDR3 sequence (DNA): TGTGCCAGCAGCCAAGACCCCGGACTAGCGGGGGGGGAGACCCAGTACTTC. Amino acids: CASSQDPGLAGGETQYF. The J gene is TRBJ2-5, the V gene TRBV4-2; TRBD2 matches at 15 bases. The CDR3 runs 17 residues. The V and J ends lost 0 bases and 5 bases, in that order; junction bases with no gene match: 4. Germline V gene lookup returns CDR1 LGHNA and CDR2 YNFKEQ.

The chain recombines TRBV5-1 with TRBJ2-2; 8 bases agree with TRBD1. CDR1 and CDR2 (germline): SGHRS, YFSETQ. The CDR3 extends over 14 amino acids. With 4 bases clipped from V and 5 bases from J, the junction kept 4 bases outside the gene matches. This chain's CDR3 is CASSLRTGTGELFF. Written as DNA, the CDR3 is TGCGCCAGCAGCCTTAGGACAGGGACCGGGGAGCTGTTTTTT. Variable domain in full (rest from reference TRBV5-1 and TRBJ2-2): KAGVTQTPRYLIKTRGQQVTLSCSPISGHRSVSWYQQTPGQGLQFLFEYFSETQRNKGNFPGRFSGRQFSNSRSEMNVSTLELGDSALYLCASSLRTGTGELFFGEGSRLTVL.

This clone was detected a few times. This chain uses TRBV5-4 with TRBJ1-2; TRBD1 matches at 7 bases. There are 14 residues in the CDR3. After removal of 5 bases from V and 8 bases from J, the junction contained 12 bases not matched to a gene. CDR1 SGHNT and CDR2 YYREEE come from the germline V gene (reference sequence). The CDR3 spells CASRSGTALGGYTF. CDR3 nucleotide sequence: TGTGCCAGCAGGTCCGGGACAGCTCTTGGCGGCTACACCTTC.

The CDR3 DNA follows: TGCGCCAGCAGCTATGATTTGGGACAGGGGCCCTCGGAAGCTTTCTTT. Amino acid sequence: CASSYDLGQGPSEAFF. The chain joins TRBV5-1 to TRBJ1-1, with 10 bases fitting TRBD1. The junction had 13 bases not matched to a gene; V was cut back by 3 bases and J by 8 bases. Germline V CDR1 and CDR2: SGHRS, YFSETQ. CDR3 size: 16 residues.

Written as DNA, the CDR3 is TGTGCCAGCAGAACGGGACAGATAAGAGGGGAGCTGTTTTTT. This encodes CASRTGQIRGELFF. The rearrangement uses TRBV2 and TRBJ2-2, with 7 bases matching TRBD1. Germline V gene data show CDR1 as SNHLY and CDR2 as FYNNEI. The CDR3 length is 14 residues. Germline trimming cut 6 bases from V and 8 bases from J; bases unmatched to any gene: 9.

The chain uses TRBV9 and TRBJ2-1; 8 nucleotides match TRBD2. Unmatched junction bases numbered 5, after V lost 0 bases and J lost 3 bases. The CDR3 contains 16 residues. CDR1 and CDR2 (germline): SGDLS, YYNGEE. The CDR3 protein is CASSVVSAGGYNEQFF. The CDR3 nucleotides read TGTGCCAGCAGCGTAGTGTCTGCGGGGGGCTACAATGAGCAGTTCTTC. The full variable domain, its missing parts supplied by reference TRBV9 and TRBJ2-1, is DSGVTQTPKHLITATGQRVTLRCSPRSGDLSVYWYQQSLDQGLQFLIQYYNGEERAKGNILERFSAQQFPDLHSELNLSSLELGDSALYFCASSVVSAGGYNEQFFGPGTRLTVL.

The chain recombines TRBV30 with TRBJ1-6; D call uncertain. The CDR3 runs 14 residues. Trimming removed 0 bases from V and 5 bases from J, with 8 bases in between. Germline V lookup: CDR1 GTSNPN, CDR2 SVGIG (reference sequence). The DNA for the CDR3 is TGTGCCTGGAGTGTCCTCACTAATAATTCACCCCTCCACTTT. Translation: CAWSVLTNNSPLHF.

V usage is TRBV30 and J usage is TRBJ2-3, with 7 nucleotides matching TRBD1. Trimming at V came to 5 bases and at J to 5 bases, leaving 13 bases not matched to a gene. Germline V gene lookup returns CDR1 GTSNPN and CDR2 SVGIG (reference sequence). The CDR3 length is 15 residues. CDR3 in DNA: TGTGCCTGGTCCCGGACAGGCGTATGGAAAGATACGCAGTATTTT. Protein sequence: CAWSRTGVWKDTQYF.

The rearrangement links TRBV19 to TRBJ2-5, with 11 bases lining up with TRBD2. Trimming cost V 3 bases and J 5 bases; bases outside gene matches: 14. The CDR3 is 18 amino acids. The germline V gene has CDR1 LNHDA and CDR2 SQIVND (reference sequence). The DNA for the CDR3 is TGTGCCAGTAGTATCCCCGGGACTAGCGGTCTCCAGGGGGAGACCCAGTACTTC. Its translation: CASSIPGTSGLQGETQYF. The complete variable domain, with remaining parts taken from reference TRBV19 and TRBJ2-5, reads DGGITQSPKYLFRKEGQNVTLSCEQNLNHDAMYWYRQDPGQGLRLIYYSQIVNDFQKGDIAEGYSVSREKKESFPLTVTSAQKNPTAFYLCASSIPGTSGLQGETQYFGPGTRLLVL.

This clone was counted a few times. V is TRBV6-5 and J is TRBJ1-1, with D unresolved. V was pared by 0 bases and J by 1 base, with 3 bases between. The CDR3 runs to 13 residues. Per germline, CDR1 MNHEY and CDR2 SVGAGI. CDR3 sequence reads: CASSYSRNTEAFF. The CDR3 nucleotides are TGTGCCAGCAGTTACTCGAGGAACACTGAAGCTTTCTTT.

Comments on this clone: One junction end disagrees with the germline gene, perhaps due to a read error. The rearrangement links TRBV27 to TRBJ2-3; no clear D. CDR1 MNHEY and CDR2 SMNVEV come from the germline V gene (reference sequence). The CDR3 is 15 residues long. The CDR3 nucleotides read TGTGCCAGCAGAAGAATCCACCCCCCCACACATACGCAGTATTTT. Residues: CASRRIHPPTHTQYF.

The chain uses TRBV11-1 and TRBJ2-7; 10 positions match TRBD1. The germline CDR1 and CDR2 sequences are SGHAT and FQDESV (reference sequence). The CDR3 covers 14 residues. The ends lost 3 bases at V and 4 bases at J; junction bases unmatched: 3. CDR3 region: CASSLPGQGYEQYF. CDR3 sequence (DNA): TGTGCCAGCAGCTTGCCGGGACAGGGGTACGAGCAGTACTTC.

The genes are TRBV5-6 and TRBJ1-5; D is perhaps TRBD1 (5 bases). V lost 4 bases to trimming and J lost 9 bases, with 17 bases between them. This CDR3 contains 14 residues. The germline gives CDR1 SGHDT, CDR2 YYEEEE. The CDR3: CASSLGGVSRPQHF. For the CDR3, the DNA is TGTGCCAGCAGCCTGGGGGGGGTGAGTAGGCCCCAGCATTTT.

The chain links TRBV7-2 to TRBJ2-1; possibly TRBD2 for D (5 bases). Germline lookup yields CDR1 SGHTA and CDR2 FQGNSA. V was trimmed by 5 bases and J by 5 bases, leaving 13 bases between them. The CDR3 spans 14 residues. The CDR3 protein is CASSQPPGDNEQFF. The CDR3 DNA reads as TGTGCCAGCAGCCAACCCCCCGGGGACAATGAGCAGTTCTTC.

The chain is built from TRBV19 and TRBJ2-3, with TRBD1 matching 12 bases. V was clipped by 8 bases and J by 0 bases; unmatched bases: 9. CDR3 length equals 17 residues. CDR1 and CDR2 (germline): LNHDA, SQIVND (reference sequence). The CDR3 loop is CASHDRDRGLSTDTQYF. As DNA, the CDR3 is TGTGCCAGTCACGACCGGGACAGGGGGCTTAGCACAGATACGCAGTATTTT.

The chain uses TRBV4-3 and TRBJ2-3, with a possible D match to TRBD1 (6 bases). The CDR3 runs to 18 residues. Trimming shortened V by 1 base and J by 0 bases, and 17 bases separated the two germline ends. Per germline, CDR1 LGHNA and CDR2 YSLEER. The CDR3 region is CASSQGVMGALSTDTQYF. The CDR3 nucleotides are TGCGCCAGCAGCCAAGGGGTGATGGGGGCCCTTAGCACAGATACGCAGTATTTT.

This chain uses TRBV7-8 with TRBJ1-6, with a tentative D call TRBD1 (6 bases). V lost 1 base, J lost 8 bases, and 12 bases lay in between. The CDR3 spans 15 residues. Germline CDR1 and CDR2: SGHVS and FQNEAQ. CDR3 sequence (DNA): TGTGCCAGCAGCTTAGTTCAGGGGCGGGATTCACCCCTCCACTTT. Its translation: CASSLVQGRDSPLHF. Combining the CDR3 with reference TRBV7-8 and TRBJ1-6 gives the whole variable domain GAGVSQSPRYKVAKRGQDVALRCDPISGHVSLFWYQQALGQGPEFLTYFQNEAQLDKSGLPSDRFFAERPEGSVSTLKIQRTQQEDSAVYLCASSLVQGRDSPLHFGNGTRLTVT.

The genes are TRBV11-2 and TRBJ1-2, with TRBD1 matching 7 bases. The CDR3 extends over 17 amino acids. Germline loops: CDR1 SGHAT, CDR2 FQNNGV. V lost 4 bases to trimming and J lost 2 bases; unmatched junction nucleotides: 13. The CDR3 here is CASSSIRQGAKNYGYTF. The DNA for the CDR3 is TGTGCCAGCAGCTCGATCCGACAGGGAGCCAAAAACTATGGCTACACCTTC.

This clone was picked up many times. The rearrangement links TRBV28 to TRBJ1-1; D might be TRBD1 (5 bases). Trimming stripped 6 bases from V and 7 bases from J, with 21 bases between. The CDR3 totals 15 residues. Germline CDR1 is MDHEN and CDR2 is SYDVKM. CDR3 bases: TGTGCCAGCAGCGCCCCCTCGAGGACAAATATTGAAGCTTTCTTT. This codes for CASSAPSRTNIEAFF.

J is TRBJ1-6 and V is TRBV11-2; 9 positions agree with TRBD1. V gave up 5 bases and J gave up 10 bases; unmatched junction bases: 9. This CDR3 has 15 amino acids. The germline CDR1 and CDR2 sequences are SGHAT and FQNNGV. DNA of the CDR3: TGTGCCAGCAGCCGAAGGACAGGGGTAGGGTCACCCCTCCACTTT. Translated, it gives CASSRRTGVGSPLHF.

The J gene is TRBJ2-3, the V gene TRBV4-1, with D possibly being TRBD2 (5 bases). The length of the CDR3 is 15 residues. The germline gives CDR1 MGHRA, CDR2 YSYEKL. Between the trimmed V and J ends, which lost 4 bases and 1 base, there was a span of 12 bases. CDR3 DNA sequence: TGCGCCAGCAGCCCGGCGGGTGTCCGCACAGATACGCAGTATTTT. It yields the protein CASSPAGVRTDTQYF.

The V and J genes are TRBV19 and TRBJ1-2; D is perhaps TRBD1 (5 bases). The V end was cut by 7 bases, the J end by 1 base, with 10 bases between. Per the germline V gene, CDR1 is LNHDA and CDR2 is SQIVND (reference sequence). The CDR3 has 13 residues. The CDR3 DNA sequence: TGTGCCAGTAAGGAGGGGATTAACTATGGCTACACCTTC. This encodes CASKEGINYGYTF.

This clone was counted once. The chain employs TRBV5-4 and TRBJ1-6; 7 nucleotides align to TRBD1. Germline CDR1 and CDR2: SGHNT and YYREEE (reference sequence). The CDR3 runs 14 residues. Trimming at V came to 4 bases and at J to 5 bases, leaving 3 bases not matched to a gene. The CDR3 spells CASSQGQNNSPLHF. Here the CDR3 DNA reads TGTGCCAGCAGCCAGGGACAGAATAATTCACCCCTCCACTTT.

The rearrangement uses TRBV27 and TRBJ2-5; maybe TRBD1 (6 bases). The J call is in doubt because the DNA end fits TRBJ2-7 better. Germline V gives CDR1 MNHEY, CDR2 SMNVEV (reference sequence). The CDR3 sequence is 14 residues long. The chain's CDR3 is CASSFRTVSDEQYF. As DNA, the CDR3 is TGTGCCAGCAGTTTTCGGACAGTTTCCGACGAGCAGTACTTC.

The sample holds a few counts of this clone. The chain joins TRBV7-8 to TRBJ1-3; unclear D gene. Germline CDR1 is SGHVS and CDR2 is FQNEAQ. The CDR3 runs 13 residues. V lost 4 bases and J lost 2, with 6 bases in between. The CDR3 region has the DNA TGTGCCAGCAGCTCAGGAACTGGAAACACCATATATTTT. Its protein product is CASSSGTGNTIYF. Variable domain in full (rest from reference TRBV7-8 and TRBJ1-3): GAGVSQSPRYKVAKRGQDVALRCDPISGHVSLFWYQQALGQGPEFLTYFQNEAQLDKSGLPSDRFFAERPEGSVSTLKIQRTQQEDSAVYLCASSSGTGNTIYFGEGSWLTVV.

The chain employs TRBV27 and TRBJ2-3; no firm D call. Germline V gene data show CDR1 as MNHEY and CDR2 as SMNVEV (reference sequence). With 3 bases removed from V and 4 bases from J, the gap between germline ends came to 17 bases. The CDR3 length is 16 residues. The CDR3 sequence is CASSLASSSRADTQYF. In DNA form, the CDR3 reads TGTGCCAGCAGTTTGGCAAGCTCAAGTCGGGCAGATACGCAGTATTTT.

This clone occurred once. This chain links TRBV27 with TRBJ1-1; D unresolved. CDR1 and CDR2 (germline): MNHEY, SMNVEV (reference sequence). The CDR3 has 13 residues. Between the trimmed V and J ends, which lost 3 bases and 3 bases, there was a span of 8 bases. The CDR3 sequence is CASSFTRDTEAFF. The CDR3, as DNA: TGTGCCAGCAGTTTTACCCGGGACACTGAAGCTTTCTTT.